This TCR beta chain derives from a study of CXCR3-negative and CXCR3-positive naive CD8 T cells. The method, 5' RACE with UMI labels, was used to prepare the TRB cDNA libraries. After re-calling the 5' RACE reads, TCRdb lists one entry per CDR3 protein, DNA absent. In all, the sample yields approximately 74,000 distinct CDR3 sequences. The CDR3 runs to 13 residues. Germline CDR1 reads DFQATT; CDR2 reads SNEGSKA (reference sequence). The chain combines TRBV20-1 with TRBJ2-7. The receptor was isolated from a human donor in good health. Some clones in this sample may be carry-over from other donors' samples. Source material: naive CXCR3- CD8+ T cells from blood. The subset here: CD45RO-CCR7+CD27+CD95- naive CD8+ T cells lacking CXCR3 (TNR3-). CDR3 loop: CSARVADSYEQYF.